Sequencing of this T cell receptor (beta chain) was carried out in a study of blood T cell repertoires in COVID-19. TCRdb's table, derived via immunoSEQ multiplex PCR, lists solely in-frame clones and lacks some. Of about 480,000 clones listed, more than 85% are singletons. Sequenced input: peripheral blood. This clonotype was obtained from a woman aged 25 to 45 with acute or convalescent COVID-19.

This CDR3 reads CASSLGPDRDNSPLHF. The CDR3 DNA reads as TGCGCCAGCAGCTTGGGCCCGGACAGAGATAATTCACCCCTCCACTTT. The rearrangement uses TRBV5-1 and TRBJ1-6; possible D gene TRBD1, 6 bases. The CDR3 extends over 16 amino acids. The V gene's germline CDR1 is SGHRS and CDR2 YFSETQ. Trimming took off 0 bases at V and 5 bases at J, with 12 bases between the two ends. The full variable domain, its missing parts supplied by reference TRBV5-1 and TRBJ1-6, is KAGVTQTPRYLIKTRGQQVTLSCSPISGHRSVSWYQQTPGQGLQFLFEYFSETQRNKGNFPGRFSGRQFSNSRSEMNVSTLELGDSALYLCASSLGPDRDNSPLHFGNGTRLTVT.